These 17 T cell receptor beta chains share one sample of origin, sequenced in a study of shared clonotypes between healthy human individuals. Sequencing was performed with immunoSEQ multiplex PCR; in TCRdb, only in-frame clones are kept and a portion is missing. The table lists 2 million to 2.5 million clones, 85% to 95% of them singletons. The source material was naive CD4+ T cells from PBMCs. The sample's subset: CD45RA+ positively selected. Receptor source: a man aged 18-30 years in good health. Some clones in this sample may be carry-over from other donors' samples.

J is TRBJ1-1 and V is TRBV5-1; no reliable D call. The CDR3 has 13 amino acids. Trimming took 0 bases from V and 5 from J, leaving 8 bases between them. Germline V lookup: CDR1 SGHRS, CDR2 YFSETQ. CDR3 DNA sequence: TGCGCCAGCAGCTTGGCGGCATTTACTGAAGCTTTCTTT. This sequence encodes CASSLAAFTEAFF.

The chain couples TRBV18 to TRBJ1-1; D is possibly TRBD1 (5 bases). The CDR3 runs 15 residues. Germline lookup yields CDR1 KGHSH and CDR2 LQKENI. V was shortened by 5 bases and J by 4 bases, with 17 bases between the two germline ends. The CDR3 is CASSAGRIVSTEAFF. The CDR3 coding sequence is TGTGCCAGCTCAGCAGGGAGGATAGTTAGCACTGAAGCTTTCTTT. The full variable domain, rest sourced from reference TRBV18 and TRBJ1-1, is NAGVMQNPRHLVRRRGQEARLRCSPMKGHSHVYWYRQLPEEGLKFMVYLQKENIIDESGMPKERFSAEFPKEGPSILRIQQVVRGDSAAYFCASSAGRIVSTEAFFGQGTRLTVV.

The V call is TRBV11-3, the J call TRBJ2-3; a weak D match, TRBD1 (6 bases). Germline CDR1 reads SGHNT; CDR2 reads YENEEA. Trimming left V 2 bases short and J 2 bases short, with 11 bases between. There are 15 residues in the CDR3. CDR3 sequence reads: CASSLRDTDTDTQYF. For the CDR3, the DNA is TGTGCCAGCAGCTTAAGGGACACGGACACAGATACGCAGTATTTT.

This CDR3 is CASSEGRGRSGQPQHF. The CDR3 DNA follows: TGTGCCAGTAGTGAGGGCAGGGGGCGCAGCGGTCAGCCCCAGCATTTT. This chain links TRBV19 with TRBJ1-5; 8 bases fit TRBD1. The germline CDR1 and CDR2 sequences are LNHDA and SQIVND (reference sequence). The V segment lost 5 bases and the J segment 6 bases; nucleotides outside the gene matches: 12. This CDR3 is built from 16 residues.

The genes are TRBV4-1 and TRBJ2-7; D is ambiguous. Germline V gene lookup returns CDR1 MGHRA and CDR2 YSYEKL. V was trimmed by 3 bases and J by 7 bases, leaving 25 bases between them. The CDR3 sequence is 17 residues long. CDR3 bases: TGCGCCAGCAGCCAGACCCGTGGGGAATACCGCTCCCGGGAGCAGTACTTC. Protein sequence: CASSQTRGEYRSREQYF.

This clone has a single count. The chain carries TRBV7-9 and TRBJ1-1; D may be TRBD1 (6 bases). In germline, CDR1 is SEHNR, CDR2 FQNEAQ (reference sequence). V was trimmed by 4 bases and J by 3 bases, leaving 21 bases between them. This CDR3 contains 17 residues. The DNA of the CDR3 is TGTGCCAGCAGCTCCCCGGGGGGGGGCTGGTGGGACACTGAAGCTTTCTTT. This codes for CASSSPGGGWWDTEAFF.

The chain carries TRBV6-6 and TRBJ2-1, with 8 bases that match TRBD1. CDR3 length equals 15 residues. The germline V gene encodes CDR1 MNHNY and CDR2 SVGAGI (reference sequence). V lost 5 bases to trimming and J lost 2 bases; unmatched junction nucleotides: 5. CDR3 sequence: CASSPDRAPYNEQFF. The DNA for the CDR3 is TGTGCCAGCAGTCCGGACAGGGCGCCCTACAATGAGCAGTTCTTC.

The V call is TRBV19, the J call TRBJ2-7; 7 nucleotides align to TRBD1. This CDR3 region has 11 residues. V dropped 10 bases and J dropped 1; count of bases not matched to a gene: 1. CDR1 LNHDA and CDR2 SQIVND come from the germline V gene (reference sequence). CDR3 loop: CATGQSYEQYF. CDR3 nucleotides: TGTGCCACGGGACAGTCCTACGAGCAGTACTTC.

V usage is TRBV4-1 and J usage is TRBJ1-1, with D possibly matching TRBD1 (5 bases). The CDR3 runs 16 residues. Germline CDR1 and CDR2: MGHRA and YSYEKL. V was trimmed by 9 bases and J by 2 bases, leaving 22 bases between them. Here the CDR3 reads CASSPFPGAANTEAFF. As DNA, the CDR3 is TGCGCCAGTTCTCCTTTCCCCGGGGCAGCCAACACTGAAGCTTTCTTT.

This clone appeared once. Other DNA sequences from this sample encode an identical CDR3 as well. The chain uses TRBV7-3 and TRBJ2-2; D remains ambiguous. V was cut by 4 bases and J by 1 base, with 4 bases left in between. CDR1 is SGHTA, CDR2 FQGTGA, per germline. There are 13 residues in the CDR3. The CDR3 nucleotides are TGTGCCAGCAGCTCGGGGAACACCGGGGAGCTGTTTTTT. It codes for CASSSGNTGELFF.

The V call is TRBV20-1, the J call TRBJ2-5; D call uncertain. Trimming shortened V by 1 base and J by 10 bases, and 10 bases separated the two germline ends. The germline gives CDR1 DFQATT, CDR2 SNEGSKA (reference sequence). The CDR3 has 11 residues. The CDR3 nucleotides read TGCAGTGCTAGAGCACAAAGGAACCAGTACTTC. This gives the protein CSARAQRNQYF.

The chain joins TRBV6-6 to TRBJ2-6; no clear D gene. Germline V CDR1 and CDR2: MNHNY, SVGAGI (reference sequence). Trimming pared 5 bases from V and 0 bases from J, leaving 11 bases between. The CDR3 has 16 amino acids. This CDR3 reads CASSSRKSSGANVLTF. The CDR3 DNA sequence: TGTGCCAGCAGTAGTCGCAAGAGCTCTGGGGCCAACGTCCTGACTTTC.

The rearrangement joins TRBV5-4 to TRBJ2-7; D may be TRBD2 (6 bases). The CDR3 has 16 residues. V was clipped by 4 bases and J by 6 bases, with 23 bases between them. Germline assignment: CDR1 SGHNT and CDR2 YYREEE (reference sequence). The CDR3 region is CASSKKIPGLRIEQYF. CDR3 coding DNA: TGTGCCAGCAGCAAGAAGATACCGGGACTGAGGATCGAGCAGTACTTC. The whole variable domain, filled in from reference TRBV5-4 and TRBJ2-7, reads ETGVTQSPTHLIKTRGQQVTLRCSSQSGHNTVSWYQQALGQGPQFIFQYYREEENGRGNFPPRFSGLQFPNYSSELNVNALELDDSALYLCASSKKIPGLRIEQYFGPGTRLTVT.

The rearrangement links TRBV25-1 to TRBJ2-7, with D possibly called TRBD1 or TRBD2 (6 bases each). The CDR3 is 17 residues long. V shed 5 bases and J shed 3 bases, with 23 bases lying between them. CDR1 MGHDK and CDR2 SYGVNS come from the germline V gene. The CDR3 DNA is TGTGCCAGCAGTCCCCATATCAGTCAAGGGGGGTACTACGAGCAGTACTTC. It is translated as CASSPHISQGGYYEQYF.

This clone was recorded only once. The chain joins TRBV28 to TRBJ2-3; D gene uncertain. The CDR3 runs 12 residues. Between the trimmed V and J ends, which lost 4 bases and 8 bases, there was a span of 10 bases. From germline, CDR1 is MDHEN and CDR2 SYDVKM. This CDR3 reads CASSSPAATQYF. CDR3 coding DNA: TGTGCCAGCAGTTCCCCGGCGGCTACGCAGTATTTT. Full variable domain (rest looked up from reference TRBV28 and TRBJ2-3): DVKVTQSSRYLVKRTGEKVFLECVQDMDHENMFWYRQDPGLGLRLIYFSYDVKMKEKGDIPEGYSVSREKKERFSLILESASTNQTSMYLCASSSPAATQYFGPGTRLTVL.

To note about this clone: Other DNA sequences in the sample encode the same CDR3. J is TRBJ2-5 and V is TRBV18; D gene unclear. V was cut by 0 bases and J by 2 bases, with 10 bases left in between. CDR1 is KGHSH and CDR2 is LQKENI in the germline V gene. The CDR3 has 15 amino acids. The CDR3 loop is CASSPPGQRQETQYF. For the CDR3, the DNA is TGTGCCAGCTCACCACCAGGCCAGCGACAAGAGACCCAGTACTTC.

The CDR3 is CASSPGRTGGWHEQYF. As DNA, the CDR3 is TGTGCCAGCAGCCCGGGCCGGACAGGGGGTTGGCACGAGCAGTACTTC. J is TRBJ2-7 and V is TRBV5-6; 10 bases fit TRBD1. Unmatched junction bases numbered 12, after V lost 4 bases and J lost 5 bases. The length of the CDR3 is 16 residues. Germline CDR1 and CDR2: SGHDT and YYEEEE.